This T cell receptor beta chain was identified in a study of OX40 agonist ivuxolimab in advanced cancers. For the study in its entirety: Ivuxolimab was a fully human IgG2 agonistic monoclonal antibody targeting the costimulatory receptor OX40 (CD134). Intravenous ivuxolimab was administered to patients every 2 weeks at six dose levels: 0.01, 0.1, 0.3, 1.5, 3 and 10 mg/kg. Of the roughly 52 dose-escalation patients, hepatocellular carcinoma was present in around 20, melanoma in roughly 15, renal cell carcinoma in 9 and head and neck cancer in 9. A male proportion of 70% to 90% and a mean age of approximately 58 years, ranging from about 23 to 90, were recorded for the dose-escalation cohort. Patients were allowed to have had prior anti-PD-1, anti-PD-L1 or anti-CTLA-4 therapy, and approximately 40% of the dose-escalation patients had been treated with checkpoint inhibitors. Three dose-escalation patients achieved partial responses, one with hepatocellular carcinoma and two with cutaneous melanoma. Peripheral TCRbeta sequencing was intended to test whether TCR sequence diversity was altered and clonal T-cell expansion was caused by ivuxolimab. The paper describes the monotherapy dose-escalation part (N of about 47 patients) of the phase I trial of ivuxolimab.

Note on this clone: The specificity of this receptor is unknown. Base qualities are missing; no much larger clone stands one base away.

Genomic DNA was extracted from sorted cells for sequencing of the TCRbeta CDR3 region. TCRbeta CDR3 regions were sequenced using the immunoSEQ Assay. The table comes from immuneACCESS by way of TCRdb, which keeps in-frame sequences with V and J called. Part of the clones is missing from these tables; in studies checked, under half for an unresolved V gene and the rest for unknown reasons. This sample holds around 60,000 clones; approximately 91% were observed only once. The top ten hold 25% of the sample. Broader findings and caveats from the paper: In the 0.1-3.0 mg/kg groups, partial responders had among the lowest normalized peripheral clonal expansion, particularly in CD8+ T cells. On average, CD8+ T cells showed more expanded clones than CD4+ T cells after ivuxolimab. Low levels of normalized T-cell clonal expansion were also shown by some nonresponding patients. Antigen specificity was not determined for the clonally expanded peripheral T cells. Clonal expansion of both CD4+ and CD8+ blood T cells was observed from baseline to week 6 at doses 0.1 to 3.0 mg/kg.

The cysteine opens and the phenylalanine closes a CDR3 of 14 amino acids. The only DNA kept is the CDR3, 42 bases in frame from the first base. The germline V gene encodes CDR1 LGHNA and CDR2 YNFKEQ. V has 6 bases trimmed and J has 5 bases trimmed; junction bases matching no gene number 10. Patients with a history of autoimmune disease or receiving systemic immunosuppression were excluded from the trial. Peripheral blood for TCR sequencing was drawn from every dose cohort at baseline, at cycle 4 day 1 and at cycle 7 day 1. The samples were taken from a phase I, first-in-human, multicenter, open-label dose-escalation trial of ivuxolimab. Adults with locally advanced or metastatic melanoma, renal cell, hepatocellular, or head and neck squamous cell carcinoma were enrolled in the trial. Before TCR sequencing, CD4+ T cells and CD8+ T cells from peripheral blood were sorted into separate populations.

The clonotype comes from an adult with an advanced solid tumor such as melanoma, head and neck, liver or kidney cancer. Sequences were derived from CD4+ or CD8+ T cells sorted from blood, sampled in a trial of the OX40 agonist ivuxolimab. The chain is assembled from TRBV4-2 and TRBJ2-7, with TRBD2 matching 7 junction bases. This receptor carries the CDR3 CASRGGGASHEQYF. The nucleotide sequence is given as TGTGCCAGCAGGGGGGGAGGGGCATCGCACGAGCAGTACTTC.